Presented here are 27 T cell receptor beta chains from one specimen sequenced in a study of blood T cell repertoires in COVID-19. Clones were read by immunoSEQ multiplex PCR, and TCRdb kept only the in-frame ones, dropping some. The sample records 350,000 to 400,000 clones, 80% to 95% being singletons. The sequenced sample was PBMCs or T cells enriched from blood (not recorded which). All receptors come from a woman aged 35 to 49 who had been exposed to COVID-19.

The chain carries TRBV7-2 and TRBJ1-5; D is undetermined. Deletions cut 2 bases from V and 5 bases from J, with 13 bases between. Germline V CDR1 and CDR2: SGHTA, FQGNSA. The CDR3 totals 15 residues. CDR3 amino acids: CASSLMGPRDQPQHF. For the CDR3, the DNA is TGTGCCAGCAGCTTAATGGGCCCCCGTGATCAGCCCCAGCATTTT.

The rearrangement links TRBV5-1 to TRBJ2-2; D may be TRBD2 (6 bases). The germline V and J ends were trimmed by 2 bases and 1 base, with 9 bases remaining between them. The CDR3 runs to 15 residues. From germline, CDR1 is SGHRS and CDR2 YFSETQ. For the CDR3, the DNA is TGCGCCAGCAGCTTTAGGGGACTGAACACCGGGGAGCTGTTTTTT. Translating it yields CASSFRGLNTGELFF.

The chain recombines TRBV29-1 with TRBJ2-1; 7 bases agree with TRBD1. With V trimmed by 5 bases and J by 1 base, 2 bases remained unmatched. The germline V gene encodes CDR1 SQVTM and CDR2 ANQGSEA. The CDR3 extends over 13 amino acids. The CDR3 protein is CSVRGQSYNEQFF. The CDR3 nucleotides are TGCAGCGTTAGGGGACAGTCCTACAATGAGCAGTTCTTC.

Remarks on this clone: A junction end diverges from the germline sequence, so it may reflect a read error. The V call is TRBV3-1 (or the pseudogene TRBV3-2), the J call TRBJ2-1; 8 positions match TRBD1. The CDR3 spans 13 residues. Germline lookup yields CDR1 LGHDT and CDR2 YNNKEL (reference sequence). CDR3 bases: TGTGCCAGCAGCCAAGCGAGTTGGACAGGGCGGATCTTC. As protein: CASSQASWTGRIF.

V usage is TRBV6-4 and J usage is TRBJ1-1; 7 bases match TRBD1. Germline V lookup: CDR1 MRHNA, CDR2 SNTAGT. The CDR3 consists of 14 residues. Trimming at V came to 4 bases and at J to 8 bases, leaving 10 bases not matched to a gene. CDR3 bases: TGTGCCAGCAGTGCCAGTCCTGGGGGACAGGAAGCTTTCTTT. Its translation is CASSASPGGQEAFF.

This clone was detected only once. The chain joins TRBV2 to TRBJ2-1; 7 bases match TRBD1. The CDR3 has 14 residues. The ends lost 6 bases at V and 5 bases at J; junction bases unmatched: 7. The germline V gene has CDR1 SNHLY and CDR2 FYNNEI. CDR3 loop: CASRGQLGNNEQFF. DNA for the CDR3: TGTGCCAGCAGGGGACAGCTTGGGAACAATGAGCAGTTCTTC.

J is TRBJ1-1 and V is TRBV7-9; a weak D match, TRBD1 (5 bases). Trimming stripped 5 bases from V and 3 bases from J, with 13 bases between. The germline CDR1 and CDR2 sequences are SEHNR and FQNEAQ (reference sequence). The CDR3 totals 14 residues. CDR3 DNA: TGTGCCAGCAGCCTCCAGGGTGGCGACACTGAAGCTTTCTTT. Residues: CASSLQGGDTEAFF.

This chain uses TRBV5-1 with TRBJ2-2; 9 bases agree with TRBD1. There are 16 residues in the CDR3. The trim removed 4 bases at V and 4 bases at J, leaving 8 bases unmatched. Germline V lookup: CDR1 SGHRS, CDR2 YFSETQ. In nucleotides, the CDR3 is TGCGCCAGCAGCCGAGGGAGACAGGGGGTCACCGGGGAGCTGTTTTTT. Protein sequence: CASSRGRQGVTGELFF.

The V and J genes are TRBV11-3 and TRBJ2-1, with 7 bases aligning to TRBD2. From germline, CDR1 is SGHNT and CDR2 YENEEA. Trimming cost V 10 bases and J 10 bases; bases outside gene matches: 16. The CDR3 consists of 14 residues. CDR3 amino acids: CATTSGISRREQFF. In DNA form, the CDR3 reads TGTGCCACCACGAGCGGGATCTCGCGACGAGAGCAGTTCTTC.

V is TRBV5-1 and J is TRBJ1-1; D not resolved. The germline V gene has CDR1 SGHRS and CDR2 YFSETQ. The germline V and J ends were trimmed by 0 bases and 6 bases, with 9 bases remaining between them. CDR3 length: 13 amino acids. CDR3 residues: CASSLAGGAEAFF. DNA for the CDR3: TGCGCCAGCAGCTTGGCCGGCGGCGCTGAAGCTTTCTTT.

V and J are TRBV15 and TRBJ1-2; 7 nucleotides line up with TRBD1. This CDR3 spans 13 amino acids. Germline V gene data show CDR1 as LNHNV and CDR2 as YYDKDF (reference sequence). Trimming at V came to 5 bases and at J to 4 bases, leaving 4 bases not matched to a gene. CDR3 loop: CATSLTGSYGYTF. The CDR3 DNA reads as TGTGCCACCAGCCTGACAGGGAGCTATGGCTACACCTTC. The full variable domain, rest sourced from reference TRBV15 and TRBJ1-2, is DAMVIQNPRYQVTQFGKPVTLSCSQTLNHNVMYWYQQKSSQAPKLLFHYYDKDFNNEADTPDNFQSRRPNTSFCFLDIRSPGLGDTAMYLCATSLTGSYGYTFGSGTRLTVV.

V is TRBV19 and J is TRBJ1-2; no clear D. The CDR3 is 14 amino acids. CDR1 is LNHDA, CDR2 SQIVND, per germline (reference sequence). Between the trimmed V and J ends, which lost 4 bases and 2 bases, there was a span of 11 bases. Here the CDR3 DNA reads TGTGCCAGTAGTACCGACCCAGGCAACTATGGCTACACCTTC. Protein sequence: CASSTDPGNYGYTF.

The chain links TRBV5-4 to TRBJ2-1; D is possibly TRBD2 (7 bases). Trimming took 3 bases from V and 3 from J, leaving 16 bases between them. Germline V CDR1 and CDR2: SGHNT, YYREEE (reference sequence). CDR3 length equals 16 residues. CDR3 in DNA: TGTGCCAGCAGCTCCCCGGGGGGCGGTAACTACAATGAGCAGTTCTTC. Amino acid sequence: CASSSPGGGNYNEQFF.

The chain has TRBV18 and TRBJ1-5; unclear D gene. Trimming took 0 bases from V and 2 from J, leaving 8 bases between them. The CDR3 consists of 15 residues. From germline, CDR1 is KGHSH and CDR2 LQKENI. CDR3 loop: CASSPPGGRNQPQHF. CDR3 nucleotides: TGTGCCAGCTCACCACCGGGAGGGCGCAATCAGCCCCAGCATTTT.

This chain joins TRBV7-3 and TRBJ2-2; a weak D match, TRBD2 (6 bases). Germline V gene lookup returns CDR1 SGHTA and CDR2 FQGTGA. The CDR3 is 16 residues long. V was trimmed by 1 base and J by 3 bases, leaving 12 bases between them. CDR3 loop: CASSLMPAGYTGELFF. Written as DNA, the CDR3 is TGTGCCAGCAGCTTAATGCCAGCGGGCTACACCGGGGAGCTGTTTTTT.

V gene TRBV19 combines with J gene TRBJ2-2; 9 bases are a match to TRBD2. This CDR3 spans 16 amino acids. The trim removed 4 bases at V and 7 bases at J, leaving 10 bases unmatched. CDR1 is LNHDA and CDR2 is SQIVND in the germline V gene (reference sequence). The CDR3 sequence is CASSTIAGVGNGELFF. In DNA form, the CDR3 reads TGTGCCAGTAGTACCATAGCGGGAGTTGGAAACGGGGAGCTGTTTTTT.

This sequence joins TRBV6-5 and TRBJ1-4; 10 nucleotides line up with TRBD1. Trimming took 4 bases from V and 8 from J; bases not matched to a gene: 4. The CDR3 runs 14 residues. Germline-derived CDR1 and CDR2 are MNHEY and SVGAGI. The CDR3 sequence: CASSSGQGREKLFF. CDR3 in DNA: TGTGCCAGCAGTTCGGGACAGGGGCGGGAAAAACTGTTTTTT.

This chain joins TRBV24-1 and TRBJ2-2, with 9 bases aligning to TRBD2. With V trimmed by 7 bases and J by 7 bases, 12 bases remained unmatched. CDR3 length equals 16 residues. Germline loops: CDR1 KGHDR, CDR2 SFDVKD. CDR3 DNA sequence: TGTGCCACCAGCGGGGCCCGGATAGCGGGAGACGGGGAGCTGTTTTTT. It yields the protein CATSGARIAGDGELFF.

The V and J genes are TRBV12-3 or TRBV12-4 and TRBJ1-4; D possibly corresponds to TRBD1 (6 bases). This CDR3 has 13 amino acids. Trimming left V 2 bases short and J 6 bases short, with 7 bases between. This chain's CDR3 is CASSLSGDEKLFF. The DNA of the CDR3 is TGTGCCAGCAGTTTATCAGGGGATGAAAAACTGTTTTTT.

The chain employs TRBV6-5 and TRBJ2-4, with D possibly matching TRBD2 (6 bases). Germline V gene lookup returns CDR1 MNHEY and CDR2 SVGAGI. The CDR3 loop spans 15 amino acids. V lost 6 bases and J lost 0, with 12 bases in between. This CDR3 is CASSPGGLAKNIQYF. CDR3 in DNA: TGTGCCAGCAGCCCCGGGGGTCTAGCCAAAAACATTCAGTACTTC.

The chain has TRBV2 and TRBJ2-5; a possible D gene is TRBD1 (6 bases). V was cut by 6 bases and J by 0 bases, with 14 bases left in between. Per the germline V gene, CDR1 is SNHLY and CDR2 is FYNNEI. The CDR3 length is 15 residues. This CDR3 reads CASREQGLDQETQYF. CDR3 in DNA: TGTGCCAGCAGGGAACAGGGATTAGACCAAGAGACCCAGTACTTC. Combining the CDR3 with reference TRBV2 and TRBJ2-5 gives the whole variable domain EPEVTQTPSHQVTQMGQEVILRCVPISNHLYFYWYRQILGQKVEFLVSFYNNEISEKSEIFDDQFSVERPDGSNFTLKIRSTKLEDSAMYFCASREQGLDQETQYFGPGTRLLVL.

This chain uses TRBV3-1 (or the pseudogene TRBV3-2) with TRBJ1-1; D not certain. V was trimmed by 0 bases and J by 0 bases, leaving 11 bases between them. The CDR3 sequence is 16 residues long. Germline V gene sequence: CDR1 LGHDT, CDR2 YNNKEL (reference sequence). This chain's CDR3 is CASSQDNGRMNTEAFF. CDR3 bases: TGTGCCAGCAGCCAAGATAACGGCAGGATGAACACTGAAGCTTTCTTT.

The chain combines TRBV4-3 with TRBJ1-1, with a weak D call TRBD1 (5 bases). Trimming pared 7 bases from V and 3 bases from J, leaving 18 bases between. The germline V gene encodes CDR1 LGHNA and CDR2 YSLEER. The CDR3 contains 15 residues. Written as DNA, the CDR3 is TGCGCCAGCACACAGGTTCTCCATACGGACACTGAAGCTTTCTTT. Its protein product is CASTQVLHTDTEAFF.

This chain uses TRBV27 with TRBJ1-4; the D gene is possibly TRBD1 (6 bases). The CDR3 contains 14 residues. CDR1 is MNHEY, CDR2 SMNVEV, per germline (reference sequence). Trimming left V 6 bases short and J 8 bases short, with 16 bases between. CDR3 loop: CASSLQGIGEKLFF. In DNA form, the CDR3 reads TGTGCCAGCAGCCTCCAGGGGATAGGAGAAAAACTGTTTTTT. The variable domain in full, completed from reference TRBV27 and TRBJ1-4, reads EAQVTQNPRYLITVTGKKLTVTCSQNMNHEYMSWYRQDPGLGLRQIYYSMNVEVTDKGDVPEGYKVSRKEKRNFPLILESPSPNQTSLYFCASSLQGIGEKLFFGSGTQLSVL.

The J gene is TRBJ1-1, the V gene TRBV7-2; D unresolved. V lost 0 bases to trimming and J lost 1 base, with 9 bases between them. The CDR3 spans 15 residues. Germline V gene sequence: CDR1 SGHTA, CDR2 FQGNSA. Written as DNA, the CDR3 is TGTGCCAGCAGCTTAGCGCCAGGTCCGAACACTGAAGCTTTCTTT. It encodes CASSLAPGPNTEAFF.

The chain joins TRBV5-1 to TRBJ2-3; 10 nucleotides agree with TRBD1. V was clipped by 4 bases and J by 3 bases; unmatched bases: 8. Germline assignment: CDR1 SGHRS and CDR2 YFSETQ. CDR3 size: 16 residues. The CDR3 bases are TGCGCCAGCAGCAGGGCGACAGGGGGCGGGACAGATACGCAGTATTTT. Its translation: CASSRATGGGTDTQYF.

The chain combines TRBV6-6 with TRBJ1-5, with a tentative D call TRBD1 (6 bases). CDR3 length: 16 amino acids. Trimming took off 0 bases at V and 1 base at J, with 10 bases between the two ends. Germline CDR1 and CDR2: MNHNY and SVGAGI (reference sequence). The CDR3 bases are TGTGCCAGCAGTTACTCGAGGGACAAGAGCAATCAGCCCCAGCATTTT. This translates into CASSYSRDKSNQPQHF.